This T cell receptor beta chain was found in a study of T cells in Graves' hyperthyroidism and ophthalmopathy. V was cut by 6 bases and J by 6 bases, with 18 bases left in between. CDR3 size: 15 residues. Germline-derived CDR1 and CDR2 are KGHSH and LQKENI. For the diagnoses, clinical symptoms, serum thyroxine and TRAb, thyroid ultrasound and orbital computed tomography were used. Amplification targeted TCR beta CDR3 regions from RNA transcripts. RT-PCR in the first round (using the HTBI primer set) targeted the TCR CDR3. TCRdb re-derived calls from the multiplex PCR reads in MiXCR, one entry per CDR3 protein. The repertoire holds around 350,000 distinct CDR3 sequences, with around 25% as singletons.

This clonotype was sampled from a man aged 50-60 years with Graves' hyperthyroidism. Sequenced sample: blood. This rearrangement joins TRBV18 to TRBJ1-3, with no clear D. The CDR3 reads CASSKSVGIENTIYF. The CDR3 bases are TGTGCCAGCTCCAAGTCCGTTGGGATTGAAAACACCATATATTTT.